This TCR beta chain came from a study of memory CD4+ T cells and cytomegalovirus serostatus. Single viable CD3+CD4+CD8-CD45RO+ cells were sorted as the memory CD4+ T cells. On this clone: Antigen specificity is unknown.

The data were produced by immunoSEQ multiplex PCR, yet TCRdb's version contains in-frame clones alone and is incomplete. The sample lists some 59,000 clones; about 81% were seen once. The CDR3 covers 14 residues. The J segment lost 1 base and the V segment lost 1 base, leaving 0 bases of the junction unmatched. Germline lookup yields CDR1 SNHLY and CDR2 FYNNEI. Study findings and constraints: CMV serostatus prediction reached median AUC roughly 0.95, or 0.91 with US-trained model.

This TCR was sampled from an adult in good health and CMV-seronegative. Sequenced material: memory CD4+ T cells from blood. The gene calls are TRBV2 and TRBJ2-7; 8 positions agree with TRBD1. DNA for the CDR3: TGTGCCAGCAGTGAAGGACAGGGGTCCTACGAGCAGTACTTC. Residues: CASSEGQGSYEQYF.